The 27 T cell receptor beta chains below all came from one sample that was sequenced in a study of vaccination effects on CD4 cells after COVID-19 (dated by TCRdb to about 2022). The library was made by the immunoSEQ multiplex PCR assay. TCRdb mirrors the immuneACCESS table, restricted to in-frame sequences. Some clones are absent from its copies; in checked studies, under half trace to an unresolved V gene, and the reason for the others is unknown. This sample has 25,000 or so clones in its table, and around 75% of those were observed once. The ten largest make up around 22% of the sample. Their antigen targets remain unknown. The ViraFEST assay stimulated PBMC with viral peptide pools and then used TCR sequencing to identify antigen-specific CD4+ T cell clonotypes by expansion. After around ten days of culture, CD4+ T cells were isolated with the EasySep CD4+ T cell isolation kit. The absence of prior SARS-CoV-2 infection in healthy vaccine recipients was confirmed by negative nucleocapsid antibodies before and after vaccination.

The specimen comprised CD4+ T cells from PBMCs cultured with HCoV-NL63 spike peptides, sampled before COVID-19 vaccination. The sample's cell subset or site label, in plain terms: HCoV-NL63 spike overlapping peptide pool stimulation. These receptors all stem from a human donor who received a COVID-19 vaccine.

A few counts support this clone. This chain joins TRBV20-1 and TRBJ1-2; D is undetermined. Germline CDR1 and CDR2: DFQATT and SNEGSKA (reference sequence). Trimming left V 3 bases short and J 0 bases short, with 11 bases between. The CDR3 is 14 residues long. Written as DNA, the CDR3 is TGCAGTGCTAGTCGGACGTATGCTAACTATGGCTACACCTTC. Its translation: CSASRTYANYGYTF.

The V gene is TRBV3-1 (or the pseudogene TRBV3-2), the J gene TRBJ1-1; D is perhaps TRBD1 (5 bases). The germline V gene encodes CDR1 LGHDT and CDR2 YNNKEL (reference sequence). The CDR3 covers 11 residues. CDR3 loop: CQGAENTEAFF. CDR3 bases: TGTCAAGGGGCGGAGAACACTGAAGCTTTCTTT.

This sequence joins TRBV10-3 and TRBJ2-2, with 7 bases that match TRBD1. The trim removed 6 bases at V and 4 bases at J, leaving 8 bases unmatched. Germline CDR1 reads ENHRY; CDR2 reads SYGVKD. This CDR3 is built from 15 residues. Written as DNA, the CDR3 is TGTGCCATCAGCGCCGGACAGGAAGGCACCGGGGAGCTGTTTTTT. It encodes CAISAGQEGTGELFF.

The J gene is TRBJ2-1, the V gene TRBV29-1; D perhaps matches TRBD2 (5 bases). This CDR3 is built from 14 residues. CDR1 and CDR2 (germline): SQVTM, ANQGSEA. V lost 5 bases and J lost 5, with 16 bases in between. The CDR3 coding sequence is TGCAGCGTTCAAGTGGCCGGACTCAACAATGAGCAGTTCTTC. The encoded protein is CSVQVAGLNNEQFF.

The gene calls are TRBV7-9 and TRBJ2-2; D unresolved. The V end lost 3 bases, the J end lost 3 bases, and 2 bases lay between the germline ends. CDR1 and CDR2 from the germline V gene are SEHNR and FQNEAQ (reference sequence). The CDR3 contains 12 residues. CDR3 protein: CASSLDTGELFF. The CDR3 bases are TGTGCCAGCAGCTTGGACACCGGGGAGCTGTTTTTT.

This chain joins TRBV5-4 and TRBJ1-1; 10 bases map to TRBD1. The germline CDR1 and CDR2 sequences are SGHNT and YYREEE (reference sequence). There are 14 residues in the CDR3. With V trimmed by 5 bases and J by 3 bases, 4 bases remained unmatched. The CDR3 loop reads CASRSGTGDTEAFF. CDR3 DNA: TGTGCCAGCAGATCTGGGACAGGGGACACTGAAGCTTTCTTT.

The chain couples TRBV18 to TRBJ1-6; D gene ambiguous. The CDR3 contains 15 residues. CDR1 is KGHSH and CDR2 is LQKENI in the germline V gene. V lost 0 bases, J lost 10 bases, and 13 bases lay in between. The CDR3 here is CASSPPATVASPLHF. Written as DNA, the CDR3 is TGTGCCAGCTCACCACCCGCCACGGTGGCGTCACCCCTCCACTTT. Variable domain in full (rest from reference TRBV18 and TRBJ1-6): NAGVMQNPRHLVRRRGQEARLRCSPMKGHSHVYWYRQLPEEGLKFMVYLQKENIIDESGMPKERFSAEFPKEGPSILRIQQVVRGDSAAYFCASSPPATVASPLHFGNGTRLTVT.

The chain has TRBV20-1 and TRBJ1-4; D is unresolved. The CDR3 spans 11 residues. V lost 6 bases to trimming and J lost 8 bases, with 10 bases between them. CDR1 and CDR2 from the germline V gene are DFQATT and SNEGSKA (reference sequence). For the CDR3, the DNA is TGCAGTGCCAGCTTGAGGGAAAAACTGTTTTTT. It is translated as CSASLREKLFF.

The chain links TRBV5-5 to TRBJ2-7; no clear D gene. V shed 6 bases and J shed 3 bases, with 10 bases lying between them. Looked up from germline, CDR1 is SGHKS and CDR2 is YYEKEE (reference sequence). The CDR3 has 12 residues. CDR3 loop: CASINKNYEQYF. In DNA, the CDR3 is TGTGCCAGCATAAACAAGAACTACGAGCAGTACTTC.

The V call is TRBV6-2 or TRBV6-3, the J call TRBJ2-3; 7 nucleotides align to TRBD2. The CDR3 has 15 amino acids. V dropped 5 bases and J dropped 3; count of bases not matched to a gene: 8. CDR1 is MNHEY and CDR2 is SVGEGT in the germline V gene. CDR3 amino acids: CASSTRPGGTDTQYF. The CDR3 nucleotides are TGTGCCAGCAGTACCCGCCCCGGGGGGACAGATACGCAGTATTTT.

This sequence joins TRBV14 and TRBJ2-1; D unclear. Trimming shortened V by 1 base and J by 7 bases, and 5 bases separated the two germline ends. CDR3 size: 12 residues. Germline CDR1 SGHDN, CDR2 FVKESK. The CDR3 loop is CASSQAGNEQFF. CDR3 bases: TGTGCCAGCAGCCAAGCTGGTAATGAGCAGTTCTTC. The full variable domain, with the rest looked up from reference TRBV14 and TRBJ2-1, is EAGVTQFPSHSVIEKGQTVTLRCDPISGHDNLYWYRRVMGKEIKFLLHFVKESKQDESGMPNNRFLAERTGGTYSTLKVQPAELEDSGVYFCASSQAGNEQFFGPGTRLTVL.

The V call is TRBV7-2, the J call TRBJ1-6, with D maybe TRBD1 (5 bases). The V end lost 1 base, the J end lost 5 bases, and 12 bases lay between the germline ends. CDR3 length: 16 residues. The germline gives CDR1 SGHTA, CDR2 FQGNSA. The CDR3 here is CASSLERGENNSPLHF. CDR3 sequence (DNA): TGTGCCAGCAGCTTAGAGCGGGGGGAAAATAATTCACCCCTCCACTTT. The entire variable domain, with the rest obtained from reference TRBV7-2 and TRBJ1-6, is as follows: GAGVSQSPSNKVTEKGKDVELRCDPISGHTALYWYRQSLGQGLEFLIYFQGNSAPDKSGLPSDRFSAERTGGSVSTLTIQRTQQEDSAVYLCASSLERGENNSPLHFGNGTRLTVT.

This clone was detected a few times. This chain links TRBV11-2 with TRBJ1-6; 8 bases are shared with TRBD1. J gave up 7 bases and V 0 bases, and 5 bases lay outside the gene matches. The CDR3 contains 16 residues. In germline, CDR1 is SGHAT, CDR2 FQNNGV. CDR3 sequence reads: CASSLETGGWNSPLHF. For the CDR3, the DNA is TGTGCCAGCAGCTTAGAAACAGGGGGGTGGAATTCACCCCTCCACTTT.

The chain joins TRBV4-1 to TRBJ2-7; D may correspond to TRBD1 or TRBD2 (5 bases each). Trimming removed 0 bases at V and 2 bases at J, with 14 bases between. Germline CDR1 and CDR2: MGHRA and YSYEKL. CDR3 size: 16 residues. The CDR3 bases are TGCGCCAGCAGCCAAGATGTCGGCAGGGACGCCTACGAGCAGTACTTC. It yields the protein CASSQDVGRDAYEQYF.

The chain links TRBV5-1 to TRBJ2-1; 10 bases match TRBD1. Germline CDR1 SGHRS, CDR2 YFSETQ. CDR3 length equals 14 residues. The trim removed 4 bases at V and 9 bases at J, leaving 7 bases unmatched. CDR3 nucleotide sequence: TGCGCCAGCAGCGTTGGGGACAGGGGAGGTGAGCAGTTCTTC. Amino acids: CASSVGDRGGEQFF.

The CDR3 protein is CASSLGQVSNTIYF. CDR3 DNA: TGCGCCAGCAGCTTGGGGCAGGTCTCAAACACCATATATTTT. The chain recombines TRBV5-1 with TRBJ1-3, with D hard to call. The germline V gene has CDR1 SGHRS and CDR2 YFSETQ. V lost 0 bases to trimming and J lost 6 bases, with 10 bases between them. There are 14 residues in the CDR3. Variable domain in full (rest from reference TRBV5-1 and TRBJ1-3): KAGVTQTPRYLIKTRGQQVTLSCSPISGHRSVSWYQQTPGQGLQFLFEYFSETQRNKGNFPGRFSGRQFSNSRSEMNVSTLELGDSALYLCASSLGQVSNTIYFGEGSWLTVV.

The chain couples TRBV19 to TRBJ2-3, with 9 nucleotides matching TRBD1. Germline trimming cut 5 bases from V and 1 base from J; bases unmatched to any gene: 4. The CDR3 length is 15 residues. Germline-derived CDR1 and CDR2 are LNHDA and SQIVND (reference sequence). The CDR3 region is CASSGRDRGTDTQYF. The DNA of the CDR3 is TGTGCCAGTAGTGGCCGGGACAGGGGCACAGATACGCAGTATTTT.

This clone was seen just once. V usage is TRBV5-5 and J usage is TRBJ2-7; perhaps TRBD2 as D (6 bases). V shed 0 bases and J shed 4 bases, with 14 bases lying between them. This CDR3 has 15 amino acids. Germline assignment: CDR1 SGHKS and CDR2 YYEKEE (reference sequence). The CDR3 coding sequence is TGTGCCAGCAGCTTGGAGCCGGGGAGGATTTACGAGCAGTACTTC. Translating gives CASSLEPGRIYEQYF.

This chain connects TRBV7-8 to TRBJ1-2; 8 bases are a match to TRBD1. CDR1 SGHVS and CDR2 FQNEAQ come from the germline V gene. V dropped 0 bases and J dropped 1; count of bases not matched to a gene: 7. The CDR3 spans 17 residues. DNA for the CDR3: TGTGCCAGCAGCTTAGCGGTGGACAGGGAGAATAACTATGGCTACACCTTC. It codes for CASSLAVDRENNYGYTF.

The chain is built from TRBV5-1 and TRBJ1-2, with D perhaps TRBD1 (6 bases). V lost 4 bases and J lost 8, with 18 bases in between. Per germline, CDR1 SGHRS and CDR2 YFSETQ. This CDR3 spans 14 amino acids. The CDR3: CASSQGTGARGYTF. For the CDR3, the DNA is TGCGCCAGCAGCCAGGGAACGGGGGCGCGGGGCTACACCTTC.

This rearrangement joins TRBV4-1 to TRBJ1-6; weak D call: TRBD1 (5 bases). The CDR3 runs 15 residues. Trimming took off 0 bases at V and 9 bases at J, with 12 bases between the two ends. From germline, CDR1 is MGHRA and CDR2 YSYEKL. The CDR3 is CASSQDPAGRSPLHF. The CDR3 nucleotides are TGCGCCAGCAGCCAAGATCCGGCAGGGCGTTCACCCCTCCACTTT.

This clone was detected only a few times. The chain links TRBV19 to TRBJ2-7; D may be TRBD1 or TRBD2 (5 bases each). The CDR3 runs 12 residues. V dropped 3 bases and J dropped 5 bases, with 8 bases sitting between them. Germline values: CDR1 LNHDA, CDR2 SQIVND (reference sequence). The CDR3 coding sequence is TGTGCCAGTAGTATTATGGGGGACGAGCAGTACTTC. Its translation: CASSIMGDEQYF.

This clone has only one observation. The rearrangement uses TRBV20-1 and TRBJ1-5; D possibly corresponds to TRBD1 (6 bases). Trimming pared 3 bases from V and 2 bases from J, leaving 14 bases between. Germline V gene sequence: CDR1 DFQATT, CDR2 SNEGSKA (reference sequence). The CDR3 contains 15 residues. CDR3 protein: CSASLGGIGNQPQHF. The CDR3 nucleotides are TGCAGTGCTAGTTTGGGGGGCATCGGCAATCAGCCCCAGCATTTT.

V and J are TRBV2 and TRBJ2-3, with D perhaps being TRBD1 or TRBD2 (5 bases each). The CDR3 has 14 residues. CDR1 is SNHLY and CDR2 is FYNNEI in the germline V gene. Trimming stripped 3 bases from V and 1 base from J, with 8 bases between. The CDR3 bases are TGTGCCAGCAGTGACCAGGGAGGCACAGATACGCAGTATTTT. Translated: CASSDQGGTDTQYF.

This chain uses TRBV29-1 with TRBJ1-4, with D possibly being TRBD1 (5 bases). Trimming took 4 bases from V and 8 from J, leaving 14 bases between them. From germline, CDR1 is SQVTM and CDR2 ANQGSEA. The CDR3 spans 13 residues. Here the CDR3 DNA reads TGCAGCGTTGTTGGCCAGGGCGGGGAAAAACTGTTTTTT. Protein: CSVVGQGGEKLFF.

The rearrangement links TRBV10-2 to TRBJ2-7; no definite D call. The CDR3 is 15 amino acids. Germline assignment: CDR1 WSHSY and CDR2 SAAADI. The germline V and J ends were trimmed by 6 bases and 0 bases, with 15 bases remaining between them. CDR3 nucleotide sequence: TGCGCCAGCAGCCCCACAACACTGAGCTCCTACGAGCAGTACTTC. Translation gives CASSPTTLSSYEQYF.

The genes are TRBV30 and TRBJ1-1; D may be TRBD1 (6 bases). The CDR3 has 11 residues. CDR1 and CDR2 from the germline V gene are GTSNPN and SVGIG (reference sequence). V was shortened by 2 bases and J by 11 bases, with 12 bases between the two germline ends. The CDR3 loop reads CAWSRTVGAFF. The CDR3 DNA sequence: TGTGCCTGGAGTAGGACAGTTGGCGCTTTCTTT.